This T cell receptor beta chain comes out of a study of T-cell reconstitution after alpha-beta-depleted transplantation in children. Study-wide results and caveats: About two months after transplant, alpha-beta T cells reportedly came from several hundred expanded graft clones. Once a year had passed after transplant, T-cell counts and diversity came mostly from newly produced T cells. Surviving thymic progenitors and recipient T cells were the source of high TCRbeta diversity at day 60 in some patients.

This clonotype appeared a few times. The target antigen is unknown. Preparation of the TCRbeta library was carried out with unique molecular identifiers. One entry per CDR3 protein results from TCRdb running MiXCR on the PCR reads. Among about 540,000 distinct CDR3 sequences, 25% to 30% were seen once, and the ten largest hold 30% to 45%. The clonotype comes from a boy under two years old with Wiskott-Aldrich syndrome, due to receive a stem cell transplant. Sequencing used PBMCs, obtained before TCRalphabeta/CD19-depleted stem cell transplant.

The CDR3 region is CASSSDRGTEAFF. Written as DNA, the CDR3 is TGTGCCAGCAGTTCGGACAGGGGGACTGAAGCTTTCTTT. The J gene is TRBJ1-1, the V gene TRBV12-3 or TRBV12-4; 10 positions agree with TRBD1. CDR3 length equals 13 residues. The J segment lost 5 bases and the V segment lost 4 bases, leaving 1 base of the junction unmatched.